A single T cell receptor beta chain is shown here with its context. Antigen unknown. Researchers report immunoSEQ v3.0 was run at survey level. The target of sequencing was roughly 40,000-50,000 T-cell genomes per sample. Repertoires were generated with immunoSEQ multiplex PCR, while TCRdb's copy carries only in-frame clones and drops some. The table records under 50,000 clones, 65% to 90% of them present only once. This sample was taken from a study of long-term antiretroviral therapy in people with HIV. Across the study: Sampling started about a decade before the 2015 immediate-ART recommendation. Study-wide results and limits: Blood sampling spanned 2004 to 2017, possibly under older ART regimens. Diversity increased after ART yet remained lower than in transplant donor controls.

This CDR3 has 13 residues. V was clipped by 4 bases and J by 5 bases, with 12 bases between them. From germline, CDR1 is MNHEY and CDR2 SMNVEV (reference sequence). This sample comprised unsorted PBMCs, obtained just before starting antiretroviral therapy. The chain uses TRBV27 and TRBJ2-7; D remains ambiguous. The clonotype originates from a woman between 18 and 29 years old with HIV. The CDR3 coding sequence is TGTGCCAGCAGTTCCCGGCCGACAAACGAGCAGTACTTC. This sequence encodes CASSSRPTNEQYF.